These 32 T cell receptor beta chains were sequenced from one sample in a study of CD4 T cells in relation to SARS-CoV-2 and coronaviruses. Sequenced by immunoSEQ multiplex PCR; TCRdb stores in-frame clones only, minus some. The data show roughly 41,000 clones, with 82% seen just once and 4.5% held by the top ten. These TCRs' antigens remain unknown. Sequencing was performed on naive CD4+ T cells from PBMCs, cultured in vitro. Subset reported: naive CD4+ T cells isolated by negative enrichment. These receptors were collected from an adult with COVID-19.

This chain uses TRBV2 with TRBJ2-6; TRBD2 is a possible D gene (5 bases). Germline V gives CDR1 SNHLY, CDR2 FYNNEI. The V gene lost 10 bases and the J gene lost 0 bases, with 10 bases spanning the gap. The CDR3 loop spans 14 amino acids. The CDR3 loop is CATSRDSGANVLTF. The CDR3 bases are TGTGCCACTAGCCGGGACTCTGGGGCCAACGTCCTGACTTTC.

This sequence joins TRBV7-6 and TRBJ2-6, with D possibly TRBD1 on 5 matching bases. Germline V gene sequence: CDR1 SGHVS, CDR2 FNYEAQ. This CDR3 has 17 residues. V lost 5 bases and J lost 1, with 15 bases in between. The CDR3 spells CASSPTGGTSGANVLTF. CDR3 nucleotides: TGTGCCAGCAGCCCTACAGGTGGAACTTCTGGGGCCAACGTCCTGACTTTC.

This clone has just a few counts. The rearrangement links TRBV6-5 to TRBJ2-2; TRBD2 might be the D (5 bases). V gave up 5 bases and J gave up 5 bases, with 9 bases separating them. This CDR3 region has 13 residues. Germline loops: CDR1 MNHEY, CDR2 SVGAGI. CDR3 DNA sequence: TGTGCCAGCAGTCGGGGTGGGACCGGGGAGCTGTTTTTT. This codes for CASSRGGTGELFF.

This clone is a singleton in its sample. An end of the junction differs from the germline gene, which may be a read error. The chain recombines TRBV27 with TRBJ1-1; the D is unclear. The CDR3 runs to 14 residues. Germline V lookup: CDR1 MNHEY, CDR2 SMNVEV (reference sequence). The chain's CDR3 is CASSVSWDDTEAFF. CDR3 coding DNA: TGTGCCAGCAGTGTATCATGGGATGACACTGAAGCTTTCTTT.

This chain uses TRBV3-1 (or the pseudogene TRBV3-2) with TRBJ2-1; 14 bases line up with TRBD2. The germline gives CDR1 LGHDT, CDR2 YNNKEL (reference sequence). This CDR3 is 20 amino acids long. With 5 bases clipped from V and 9 bases from J, the junction kept 21 bases outside the gene matches. CDR3 in DNA: TGTGCCAGCAGCTCACCGGGGACTAGCGGGAGTTTTTTGAGGAATATTGAGCAGTTCTTC. Protein: CASSSPGTSGSFLRNIEQFF.

The chain is built from TRBV5-1 and TRBJ2-7, with TRBD2 identical over 10 bases. The CDR3 covers 17 residues. V lost 1 base, J lost 1 base, and 8 bases stayed unmatched. Germline CDR1 is SGHRS and CDR2 is YFSETQ. The DNA for the CDR3 is TGCGCCAGCAGCTTGAATCTAGCGGGAGCGGTATCCTACGAGCAGTACTTC. It is translated as CASSLNLAGAVSYEQYF. Drawing the rest from reference TRBV5-1 and TRBJ2-7, the complete variable domain is KAGVTQTPRYLIKTRGQQVTLSCSPISGHRSVSWYQQTPGQGLQFLFEYFSETQRNKGNFPGRFSGRQFSNSRSEMNVSTLELGDSALYLCASSLNLAGAVSYEQYFGPGTRLTVT.

This sequence joins TRBV7-9 and TRBJ2-1, with 7 bases that match TRBD2. Germline values: CDR1 SEHNR, CDR2 FQNEAQ (reference sequence). The V and J ends lost 1 base and 7 bases, in that order; junction bases with no gene match: 7. The length of the CDR3 is 15 residues. CDR3 loop: CASSLGAGVGNEQFF. The CDR3 bases are TGTGCCAGCAGCTTAGGTGCGGGAGTTGGAAATGAGCAGTTCTTC.

CDR3 protein: CASTSVPGGIYEQYF. CDR3 bases: TGCGCCAGCACCTCGGTCCCAGGGGGGATCTACGAGCAGTACTTC. This chain uses TRBV5-1 with TRBJ2-7; D might be TRBD1 (7 bases). The germline gives CDR1 SGHRS, CDR2 YFSETQ. V lost 6 bases and J 3 bases, leaving 19 bases between the germline ends. The length of the CDR3 is 15 residues. Looking up the rest from reference TRBV5-1 and TRBJ2-7 gives the full variable domain: KAGVTQTPRYLIKTRGQQVTLSCSPISGHRSVSWYQQTPGQGLQFLFEYFSETQRNKGNFPGRFSGRQFSNSRSEMNVSTLELGDSALYLCASTSVPGGIYEQYFGPGTRLTVT.

This chain links TRBV2 with TRBJ2-7, with no clear D. Germline-derived CDR1 and CDR2 are SNHLY and FYNNEI. V lost 7 bases and J 2 bases, leaving 15 bases between the germline ends. The CDR3 is 14 amino acids. CDR3 nucleotides: TGTGCCAGCAACCCGGAGACACAAGCCTACGAGCAGTACTTC. Translating gives CASNPETQAYEQYF.

This sequence joins TRBV5-4 and TRBJ2-4; TRBD2 might be the D (7 bases). Trimming removed 3 bases from V and 1 base from J, with 11 bases in between. The germline V gene encodes CDR1 SGHNT and CDR2 YYREEE (reference sequence). The length of the CDR3 is 15 residues. In DNA form, the CDR3 reads TGTGCCAGCAGCTGGGGAGGGGGGGCCAAAAACATTCAGTACTTC. This codes for CASSWGGGAKNIQYF.

The CDR3 is CASSEESGSNEKLFF. Written as DNA, the CDR3 is TGTGCCAGCAGTGAGGAGTCGGGGTCTAATGAAAAACTGTTTTTT. The chain uses TRBV2 and TRBJ1-4; D call uncertain. CDR3 size: 15 residues. The germline V gene has CDR1 SNHLY and CDR2 FYNNEI. Trimming removed 3 bases at V and 3 bases at J, with 11 bases between.

The chain is built from TRBV28 and TRBJ2-1, with no clear D. With 3 bases removed from V and 8 bases from J, the gap between germline ends came to 8 bases. The germline V gene has CDR1 MDHEN and CDR2 SYDVKM. The CDR3 is 12 residues long. The CDR3 protein is CASSFLYDEQFF. CDR3 in DNA: TGTGCCAGCAGTTTTCTCTATGATGAGCAGTTCTTC.

V is TRBV27 and J is TRBJ2-7; 7 bases match TRBD2. The J segment lost 4 bases and the V segment lost 6 bases, leaving 12 bases of the junction unmatched. The length of the CDR3 is 15 residues. In germline, CDR1 is MNHEY, CDR2 SMNVEV (reference sequence). The CDR3 region is CASRTPGLTTYEQYF. CDR3 nucleotides: TGTGCCAGCAGAACGCCGGGACTAACCACATACGAGCAGTACTTC.

This chain links TRBV10-2 with TRBJ1-4; TRBD1 is a possible D gene (5 bases). V lost 6 bases, J lost 7 bases, and 18 bases lay in between. The CDR3 has 15 amino acids. Germline CDR1 and CDR2: WSHSY and SAAADI. In DNA, the CDR3 is TGCGCCAGCAGCCGGGCGGGGGGTACGGGTGAAAAACTGTTTTTT. It specifies CASSRAGGTGEKLFF.

The chain employs TRBV25-1 and TRBJ2-1; D not certain. Trimming shortened V by 10 bases and J by 0 bases, and 16 bases separated the two germline ends. Germline CDR1 is MGHDK and CDR2 is SYGVNS. The CDR3 is 15 residues long. The CDR3 DNA reads TGTGCCACCTCCTATGGTTGGGGCTCCTACAATGAGCAGTTCTTC. This gives the protein CATSYGWGSYNEQFF.

This clone came up a few times. The gene calls are TRBV2 and TRBJ2-7; D perhaps matches TRBD2 (5 bases). Trimming shortened V by 6 bases and J by 4 bases, and 10 bases separated the two germline ends. Germline V gene sequence: CDR1 SNHLY, CDR2 FYNNEI. The CDR3 extends over 12 amino acids. The CDR3, as DNA: TGTGCCAGCAGCGTACGGGATTACGAGCAGTACTTC. It codes for CASSVRDYEQYF.

V and J are TRBV10-3 and TRBJ1-6; no clear D. CDR3 length equals 14 residues. The V gene's germline CDR1 is ENHRY and CDR2 SYGVKD. Between the trimmed V and J ends, which lost 6 bases and 9 bases, there was a span of 15 bases. The CDR3 spells CAIRTDGDLSPLHF. The CDR3 nucleotides are TGTGCCATCAGGACTGACGGAGATCTTTCACCCCTCCACTTT.

The chain uses TRBV6-5 and TRBJ2-2; the match to TRBD1 covers 8 bases. J lost 7 bases, V lost 5 bases, and 9 bases had no gene match. This CDR3 region has 15 residues. CDR1 is MNHEY and CDR2 is SVGAGI in the germline V gene. CDR3 region: CASSIRTGTGGELFF. CDR3 bases: TGTGCCAGCAGTATCCGGACAGGGACGGGCGGGGAGCTGTTTTTT.

The gene calls are TRBV10-3 and TRBJ2-3; D unresolved. This CDR3 is built from 11 residues. CDR1 is ENHRY, CDR2 SYGVKD, per germline. Trimming took off 4 bases at V and 6 bases at J, with 5 bases between the two ends. The CDR3 is CAISVGDTQYF. The CDR3 bases are TGTGCCATCAGTGTGGGGGATACGCAGTATTTT.

This clone was detected only once. The chain couples TRBV27 to TRBJ2-7; 8 bases align to TRBD2. The trim removed 3 bases at V and 4 bases at J, leaving 5 bases unmatched. This CDR3 has 14 residues. Germline CDR1 MNHEY, CDR2 SMNVEV (reference sequence). The CDR3 loop is CASSFSREGYEQYF. The CDR3, as DNA: TGTGCCAGCAGTTTCTCCCGGGAGGGATACGAGCAGTACTTC.

The gene calls are TRBV5-4 and TRBJ2-1; 13 bases map to TRBD2. CDR1 is SGHNT, CDR2 YYREEE, per germline (reference sequence). V trimming: 3 bases; J trimming: 9 bases; junction bases outside the gene matches: 6. There are 15 residues in the CDR3. The CDR3 nucleotides are TGTGCCAGCAGCTCCGGGACTAGCGGGATCAGTGAGCAGTTCTTC. Its translation is CASSSGTSGISEQFF.

The sample holds a few counts of this clone. The chain combines TRBV18 with TRBJ2-7; possibly TRBD2 for D (5 bases). The CDR3 loop spans 13 amino acids. Germline CDR1 is KGHSH and CDR2 is LQKENI. V lost 3 bases to trimming and J lost 3 bases, with 9 bases between them. The CDR3 is CASSPDGVYEQYF. The CDR3 bases are TGTGCCAGCTCACCTGACGGGGTCTACGAGCAGTACTTC.

This chain joins TRBV30 and TRBJ2-2; 9 bases are shared with TRBD2. The CDR3 is made up of 19 amino acids. V dropped 2 bases and J dropped 5; count of bases not matched to a gene: 18. Per germline, CDR1 GTSNPN and CDR2 SVGIG (reference sequence). CDR3 DNA: TGTGCCTGGAGTTACCCCGGTGGTAGCGGGAGAAAGGGAACCGGGGAGCTGTTTTTT. Amino acid sequence: CAWSYPGGSGRKGTGELFF. Full variable domain (missing parts from reference TRBV30 and TRBJ2-2): SQTIHQWPATLVQPVGSPLSLECTVEGTSNPNLYWYRQAAGRGLQLLFYSVGIGQISSEVPQNLSASRPQDRQFILSSKKLLLSDSGFYLCAWSYPGGSGRKGTGELFFGEGSRLTVL.

This clone showed up just once. CDR3 sequence reads: CASRIGTSGNNEQFF. The CDR3, as DNA: TGTGCCAGCAGGATCGGGACTAGCGGTAACAATGAGCAGTTCTTC. The V and J genes are TRBV7-2 and TRBJ2-1, with 11 bases fitting TRBD2. The CDR3 is made up of 15 amino acids. CDR1 and CDR2 (germline): SGHTA, FQGNSA. The V gene end was trimmed by 6 bases and the J gene end by 5 bases; junction bases not matched to a gene: 6.

With respect to this clone: At one of its ends the junction is not consistent with the germline gene, which may arise from a read error. This chain joins TRBV29-1 and TRBJ1-5; TRBD1 aligns across 7 bases. Germline values: CDR1 SQVTM, CDR2 ANQGSEA. The CDR3 is made up of 15 amino acids. CDR3 sequence reads: CSAETGQRDSQPQHF. The CDR3, as DNA: TGCAGCGCTGAAACGGGACAGAGGGATAGTCAGCCCCAGCATTTT. Full variable domain (outside the CDR3, taken from reference TRBV29-1 and TRBJ1-5): SAVISQKPSRDICQRGTSLTIQCQVDSQVTMMFWYRQQPGQSLTLIATANQGSEATYESGFVIDKFPISRPNLTFSTLTVSNMSPEDSSIYLCSAETGQRDSQPQHFGDGTRLSIL.

The chain links TRBV9 to TRBJ1-4, with TRBD1 matching 9 bases. Trimming at V came to 4 bases and at J to 6 bases, leaving 13 bases not matched to a gene. Germline-derived CDR1 and CDR2 are SGDLS and YYNGEE. The CDR3 has 17 amino acids. The CDR3 region is CASSQDPTGGRDEKLFF. The CDR3 coding sequence is TGTGCCAGCAGCCAAGACCCCACAGGGGGCCGAGATGAAAAACTGTTTTTT. Full variable domain (missing parts from reference TRBV9 and TRBJ1-4): DSGVTQTPKHLITATGQRVTLRCSPRSGDLSVYWYQQSLDQGLQFLIQYYNGEERAKGNILERFSAQQFPDLHSELNLSSLELGDSALYFCASSQDPTGGRDEKLFFGSGTQLSVL.

V usage is TRBV3-1 (or the pseudogene TRBV3-2) and J usage is TRBJ2-5, with 13 bases aligning to TRBD2. V lost 2 bases to trimming and J lost 1 base; unmatched junction nucleotides: 4. The V gene's germline CDR1 is LGHDT and CDR2 YNNKEL (reference sequence). CDR3 length: 17 amino acids. CDR3 bases: TGTGCCAGCAGCCAATATACTAGCGGGAGGGCCCAAGAGACCCAGTACTTC. Its protein is CASSQYTSGRAQETQYF.

This clone was seen only once. The V gene is TRBV5-4, the J gene TRBJ2-3, with 9 positions matching TRBD1. The CDR3 is made up of 14 amino acids. Germline trimming cut 4 bases from V and 5 bases from J; bases unmatched to any gene: 5. CDR1 SGHNT and CDR2 YYREEE come from the germline V gene (reference sequence). The CDR3 DNA reads TGTGCCAGCAGCCGGGACAGGGAAGGAGATACGCAGTATTTT. Amino acid sequence: CASSRDREGDTQYF.

The CDR3: CASSQDPEGQPQHF. CDR3 coding DNA: TGCGCCAGCAGCCAAGATCCTGAGGGCCAGCCCCAGCATTTT. The V gene is TRBV4-1, the J gene TRBJ1-5; D is unresolved. Per the germline V gene, CDR1 is MGHRA and CDR2 is YSYEKL. This CDR3 comprises 14 residues. The V end lost 0 bases, the J end lost 7 bases, and 10 bases lay between the germline ends.

The chain links TRBV28 to TRBJ2-1, with D uncertain. The ends were cut back, 7 bases at V and 4 bases at J, with 17 bases in the middle. The CDR3 covers 15 residues. Germline CDR1 is MDHEN and CDR2 is SYDVKM. The CDR3 loop reads CASTLGGAGYNEQFF. CDR3 nucleotide sequence: TGTGCCAGCACTCTGGGCGGAGCTGGATACAATGAGCAGTTCTTC.

This sequence joins TRBV4-3 and TRBJ2-1; unclear D gene. This CDR3 contains 15 residues. Per the germline V gene, CDR1 is LGHNA and CDR2 is YSLEER. V lost 0 bases to trimming and J lost 7 bases, with 13 bases between them. CDR3 in amino acids: CASSQDSGRPNEQFF. In nucleotides, the CDR3 is TGCGCCAGCAGCCAAGACTCGGGTAGGCCGAATGAGCAGTTCTTC.

The chain recombines TRBV4-3 with TRBJ2-3; TRBD2 aligns across 7 bases. J lost 6 bases, V lost 4 bases, and 13 bases had no gene match. CDR1 and CDR2 from the germline V gene are LGHNA and YSLEER. The CDR3 spans 16 residues. DNA of the CDR3: TGCGCCAGCAGCCCGAATCCTCGTGGGGAGGGGGATACGCAGTATTTT. Its protein product is CASSPNPRGEGDTQYF.